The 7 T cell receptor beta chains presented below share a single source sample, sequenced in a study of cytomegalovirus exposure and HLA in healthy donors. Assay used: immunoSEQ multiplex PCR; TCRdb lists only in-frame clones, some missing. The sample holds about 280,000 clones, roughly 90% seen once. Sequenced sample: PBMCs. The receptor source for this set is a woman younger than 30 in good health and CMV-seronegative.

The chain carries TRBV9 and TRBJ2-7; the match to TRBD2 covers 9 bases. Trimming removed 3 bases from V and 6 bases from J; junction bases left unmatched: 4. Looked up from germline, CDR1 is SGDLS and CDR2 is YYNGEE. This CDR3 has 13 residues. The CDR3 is CASSGGLASEQYF. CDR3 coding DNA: TGTGCCAGCAGCGGGGGACTAGCTAGCGAGCAGTACTTC.

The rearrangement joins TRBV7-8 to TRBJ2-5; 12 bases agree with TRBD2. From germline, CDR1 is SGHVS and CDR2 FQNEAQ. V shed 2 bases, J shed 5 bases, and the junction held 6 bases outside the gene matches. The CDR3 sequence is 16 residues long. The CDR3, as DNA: TGTGCCAGCAGCTTAAGACCTGGGACTAGCGGGGAGACCCAGTACTTC. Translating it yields CASSLRPGTSGETQYF.

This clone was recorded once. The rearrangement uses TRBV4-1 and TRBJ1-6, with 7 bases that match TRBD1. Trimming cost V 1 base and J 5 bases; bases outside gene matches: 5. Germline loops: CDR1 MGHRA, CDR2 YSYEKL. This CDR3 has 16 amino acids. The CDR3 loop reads CASSQVSRGDNSPLHF. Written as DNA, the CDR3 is TGCGCCAGCAGCCAAGTTTCCAGGGGGGATAATTCACCCCTCCACTTT.

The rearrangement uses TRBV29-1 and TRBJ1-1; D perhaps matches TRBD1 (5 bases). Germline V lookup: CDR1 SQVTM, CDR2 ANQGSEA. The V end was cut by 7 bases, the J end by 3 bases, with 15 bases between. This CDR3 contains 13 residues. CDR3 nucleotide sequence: TGCAGCGCTATCCCCGACAGCCACACTGAAGCTTTCTTT. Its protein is CSAIPDSHTEAFF.

The CDR3 region is CASSEARVDQPQHF. The CDR3 region has the DNA TGTGCCAGCAGTGAAGCCAGGGTGGATCAGCCCCAGCATTTT. The V and J genes are TRBV2 and TRBJ1-5; D might be TRBD1 (5 bases). V was trimmed by 0 bases and J by 5 bases, leaving 8 bases between them. The length of the CDR3 is 14 residues. CDR1 SNHLY and CDR2 FYNNEI come from the germline V gene.

The CDR3 loop reads CASSVLRGTDTQYF. CDR3 sequence (DNA): TGTGCCAGCAGTGTACTTAGAGGCACAGATACGCAGTATTTT. This chain links TRBV6-1 with TRBJ2-3; D not resolved. The CDR3 loop spans 14 amino acids. Trimming removed 4 bases at V and 1 base at J, with 9 bases between. Germline lookup yields CDR1 MNHNS and CDR2 SASEGT.

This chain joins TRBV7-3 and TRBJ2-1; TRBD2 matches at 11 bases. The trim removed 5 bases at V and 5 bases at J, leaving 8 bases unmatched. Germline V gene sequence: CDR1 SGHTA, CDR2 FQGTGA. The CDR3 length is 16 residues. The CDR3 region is CASSSSGRAVDNEQFF. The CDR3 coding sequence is TGTGCCAGCAGCAGTAGCGGGAGGGCCGTAGACAATGAGCAGTTCTTC.